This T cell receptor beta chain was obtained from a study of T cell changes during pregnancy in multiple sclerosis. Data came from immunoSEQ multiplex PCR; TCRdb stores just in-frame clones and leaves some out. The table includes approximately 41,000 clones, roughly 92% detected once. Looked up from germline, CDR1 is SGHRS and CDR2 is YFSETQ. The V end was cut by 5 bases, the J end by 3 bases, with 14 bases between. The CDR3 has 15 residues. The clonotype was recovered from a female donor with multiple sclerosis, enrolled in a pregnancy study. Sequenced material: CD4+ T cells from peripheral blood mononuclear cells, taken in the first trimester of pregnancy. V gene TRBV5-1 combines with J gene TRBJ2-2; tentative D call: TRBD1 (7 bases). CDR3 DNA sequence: TGCGCCAGCAGGGAGGGGGCTGTGGACACCGGGGAGCTGTTTTTT. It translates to CASREGAVDTGELFF.